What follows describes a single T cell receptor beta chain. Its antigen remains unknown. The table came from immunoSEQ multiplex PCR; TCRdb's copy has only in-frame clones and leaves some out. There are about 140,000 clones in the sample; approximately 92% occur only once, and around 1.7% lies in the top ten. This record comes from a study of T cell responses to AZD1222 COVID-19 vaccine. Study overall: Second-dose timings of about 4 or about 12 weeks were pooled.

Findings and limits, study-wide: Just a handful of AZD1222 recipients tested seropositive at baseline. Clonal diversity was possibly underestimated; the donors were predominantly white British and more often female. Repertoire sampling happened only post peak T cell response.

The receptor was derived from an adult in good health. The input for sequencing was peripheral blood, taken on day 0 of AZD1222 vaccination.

DNA of the CDR3: TGTGCCAGCCTAGCGCGGGTGGCGGGGACCGGGGAGCTGTTTTTT. It yields the protein CASLARVAGTGELFF. The chain carries TRBV28 and TRBJ2-2; possible D gene TRBD2, 6 bases. The CDR3 consists of 15 residues. Germline-derived CDR1 and CDR2 are MDHEN and SYDVKM. Trimming pared 8 bases from V and 5 bases from J, leaving 18 bases between.